The 22 T cell receptor beta chains in this list originate from one sample, sequenced in a study of cytomegalovirus exposure and HLA in healthy donors. The PCR used 60 Vbeta and 13 Jbeta primers. The table came from immunoSEQ multiplex PCR; TCRdb's copy has only in-frame clones and leaves some out. The data hold 100,000 to 130,000 clones, with around three quarters observed a single time. Sequenced: PBMCs. Source of these receptors: a man younger than 40 in good health and CMV-seronegative.

This chain uses TRBV7-2 with TRBJ2-3; 10 bases line up with TRBD2. After removal of 1 base from V and 4 bases from J, the junction contained 5 bases not matched to a gene. Germline loops: CDR1 SGHTA, CDR2 FQGNSA. This CDR3 has 16 residues. The CDR3 protein is CASSLGSGRTADTQYF. CDR3 sequence (DNA): TGTGCCAGCAGCTTAGGTAGCGGGAGGACGGCAGATACGCAGTATTTT. Variable domain in full (rest from reference TRBV7-2 and TRBJ2-3): GAGVSQSPSNKVTEKGKDVELRCDPISGHTALYWYRQSLGQGLEFLIYFQGNSAPDKSGLPSDRFSAERTGGSVSTLTIQRTQQEDSAVYLCASSLGSGRTADTQYFGPGTRLTVL.

This clone has only a few counts. J is TRBJ2-1 and V is TRBV7-7, with 12 bases matching TRBD2. V trimming: 5 bases; J trimming: 8 bases; junction bases outside the gene matches: 7. CDR3 size: 15 residues. Germline CDR1 reads SSHAT; CDR2 reads FNYEAQ (reference sequence). CDR3: CASSEASGRGDEQFF. CDR3 bases: TGTGCCAGCAGCGAAGCTAGCGGGAGGGGGGATGAGCAGTTCTTC. Looking up the rest from reference TRBV7-7 and TRBJ2-1 gives the full variable domain: GAGVSQSPRYKVTKRGQDVTLRCDPISSHATLYWYQQALGQGPEFLTYFNYEAQPDKSGLPSDRFSAERPEGSISTLTIQRTEQRDSAMYRCASSEASGRGDEQFFGPGTRLTVL.

This clone showed up just a few times. This chain links TRBV2 with TRBJ2-3, with 11 bases lining up with TRBD2. Unmatched junction bases numbered 6, after V lost 6 bases and J lost 1 base. Germline loops: CDR1 SNHLY, CDR2 FYNNEI. CDR3 size: 16 residues. The CDR3 loop is CASRTSGVHGTDTQYF. The CDR3 DNA reads TGTGCCAGCAGGACTAGCGGGGTTCACGGCACAGATACGCAGTATTTT. Variable domain in full (rest from reference TRBV2 and TRBJ2-3): EPEVTQTPSHQVTQMGQEVILRCVPISNHLYFYWYRQILGQKVEFLVSFYNNEISEKSEIFDDQFSVERPDGSNFTLKIRSTKLEDSAMYFCASRTSGVHGTDTQYFGPGTRLTVL.

Here the CDR3 reads CASSQDGTGTQPQHF. In nucleotides, the CDR3 is TGCGCCAGCAGCCAAGATGGAACAGGGACTCAGCCCCAGCATTTT. The chain carries TRBV4-1 and TRBJ1-5; maybe TRBD1 (6 bases). The germline CDR1 and CDR2 sequences are MGHRA and YSYEKL. Trimming stripped 0 bases from V and 6 bases from J, with 12 bases between. The CDR3 is made up of 15 amino acids.

This clone was recorded once. The chain couples TRBV19 to TRBJ2-7, with D possibly TRBD1 on 6 matching bases. Germline V gene sequence: CDR1 LNHDA, CDR2 SQIVND (reference sequence). The CDR3 spans 13 residues. The V end was cut by 7 bases, the J end by 1 base, with 11 bases between. The CDR3 loop is CASTKTGSYEQYF. DNA of the CDR3: TGTGCCAGTACCAAGACAGGTTCCTACGAGCAGTACTTC.

V usage is TRBV5-1 and J usage is TRBJ2-1; 8 bases are shared with TRBD2. CDR3 length: 15 residues. Germline-derived CDR1 and CDR2 are SGHRS and YFSETQ. The ends lost 0 bases at V and 4 bases at J; junction bases unmatched: 3. Here the CDR3 reads CASSLAGGGYNEQFF. CDR3 DNA sequence: TGCGCCAGCAGCTTGGCGGGAGGGGGGTACAATGAGCAGTTCTTC.

In its sample, this clone was seen a few times. V gene TRBV5-4 combines with J gene TRBJ1-4; 11 bases agree with TRBD1. Losses at the gene ends were 4 bases for V and 8 bases for J; bases not matched to a gene: 7. CDR3 length: 15 residues. CDR1 is SGHNT, CDR2 YYREEE, per germline (reference sequence). CDR3 amino acids: CASSPRTGGEEKLFF. The CDR3 region has the DNA TGTGCCAGCAGCCCACGGACAGGGGGCGAAGAAAAACTGTTTTTT.

The rearrangement uses TRBV6-1 and TRBJ1-6, with D tentatively TRBD1 (5 bases). The CDR3 has 17 residues. Trimming removed 1 base from V and 0 bases from J, with 10 bases in between. Germline values: CDR1 MNHNS, CDR2 SASEGT. Here the CDR3 DNA reads TGTGCCAGCAGTGAAGTCGGGGGAAGCTCCTATAATTCACCCCTCCACTTT. Encoded protein: CASSEVGGSSYNSPLHF.

The V call is TRBV5-6, the J call TRBJ2-5; perhaps TRBD2 as D (7 bases). The germline gives CDR1 SGHDT, CDR2 YYEEEE. With 1 base removed from V and 4 bases from J, the gap between germline ends came to 14 bases. The CDR3 is 15 residues long. The CDR3 here is CASSLSWGGRETQYF. The DNA for the CDR3 is TGTGCCAGCAGCTTGAGTTGGGGGGGCCGAGAGACCCAGTACTTC.

This clone was observed a single time. This chain joins TRBV28 and TRBJ2-7; weak D call: TRBD1 (6 bases). The CDR3 spans 14 residues. Trimming left V 4 bases short and J 3 bases short, with 13 bases between. Germline loops: CDR1 MDHEN, CDR2 SYDVKM. The CDR3 region is CASSSGTNVYEQYF. The CDR3 DNA reads as TGTGCCAGCAGTTCCGGGACAAATGTCTACGAGCAGTACTTC.

The gene calls are TRBV6-5 and TRBJ1-6; tentative D call: TRBD1 (5 bases). CDR3 size: 11 residues. V lost 6 bases and J 14 bases, leaving 11 bases between the germline ends. Germline CDR1 is MNHEY and CDR2 is SVGAGI. CDR3 sequence: CASSQGSTLHF. The DNA of the CDR3 is TGTGCCAGCAGCCAGGGATCCACCCTCCACTTT.

The chain has TRBV9 and TRBJ2-2, with D maybe TRBD1 (6 bases). Deletions cut 4 bases from V and 3 bases from J, with 19 bases between. The CDR3 length is 17 residues. Germline values: CDR1 SGDLS, CDR2 YYNGEE. The CDR3 DNA follows: TGTGCCAGCAGCTTTCGTTACAGGGTAGAGGACACCGGGGAGCTGTTTTTT. It translates to CASSFRYRVEDTGELFF.

Points on this clone: Other DNA sequences in the same sample also yield this CDR3. This chain joins TRBV28 and TRBJ1-2; TRBD1 matches at 10 bases. The V segment lost 2 bases and the J segment 0 bases; nucleotides outside the gene matches: 0. There are 15 residues in the CDR3. The germline V gene encodes CDR1 MDHEN and CDR2 SYDVKM. CDR3 protein: CASSLGQGANYGYTF. CDR3 in DNA: TGTGCCAGCAGTTTAGGACAGGGGGCTAACTATGGCTACACCTTC.

The V and J genes are TRBV11-2 and TRBJ2-5; 8 bases fit TRBD2. CDR3 length equals 15 residues. V was pared by 3 bases and J by 2 bases, with 5 bases of the junction left unmatched. Germline V gene lookup returns CDR1 SGHAT and CDR2 FQNNGV. The CDR3 region is CASSFAGGQQETQYF. The CDR3 DNA is TGTGCCAGCAGCTTTGCGGGGGGCCAACAAGAGACCCAGTACTTC. Drawing the rest from reference TRBV11-2 and TRBJ2-5, the complete variable domain is EAGVAQSPRYKIIEKRQSVAFWCNPISGHATLYWYQQILGQGPKLLIQFQNNGVVDDSQLPKDRFSAERLKGVDSTLKIQPAKLEDSAVYLCASSFAGGQQETQYFGPGTRLLVL.

The chain joins TRBV6-6 to TRBJ2-5, with D possibly matching TRBD1 (6 bases). Germline-derived CDR1 and CDR2 are MNHNY and SVGAGI (reference sequence). The CDR3 totals 14 residues. Trimming removed 8 bases at V and 4 bases at J, with 17 bases between. The chain's CDR3 is CASQFIRDTETQYF. The DNA for the CDR3 is TGTGCCAGCCAGTTTATTAGGGACACAGAGACCCAGTACTTC.

The chain is built from TRBV11-2 and TRBJ2-5, with 11 bases lining up with TRBD2. J lost 4 bases, V lost 4 bases, and 8 bases had no gene match. The CDR3 totals 16 residues. Germline V lookup: CDR1 SGHAT, CDR2 FQNNGV. The CDR3 loop is CASSSSGTSGLETQYF. CDR3 DNA sequence: TGTGCCAGCAGCTCCTCCGGGACTAGCGGTTTAGAGACCCAGTACTTC.

Turning to this clone: Within the sample, other DNA sequences also encode this same CDR3. This chain links TRBV9 with TRBJ2-2; D is possibly TRBD1 (5 bases). Trimming left V 0 bases short and J 4 bases short, with 10 bases between. The CDR3 spans 15 residues. Germline V gene lookup returns CDR1 SGDLS and CDR2 YYNGEE. The DNA for the CDR3 is TGTGCCAGCAGCGTAGGGGGCAGCAGCACCGGGGAGCTGTTTTTT. Its protein is CASSVGGSSTGELFF.

V gene TRBV19 combines with J gene TRBJ2-1, with D possibly TRBD2 on 5 matching bases. CDR3 size: 13 residues. The V and J ends lost 7 bases and 1 base respectively, with 8 bases between them. Per germline, CDR1 LNHDA and CDR2 SQIVND (reference sequence). In DNA, the CDR3 is TGTGCCAGTAAGCGGCCGTCCTACAATGAGCAGTTCTTC. Amino acids: CASKRPSYNEQFF.

The rearrangement joins TRBV19 to TRBJ1-2, with 8 bases lining up with TRBD1. From germline, CDR1 is LNHDA and CDR2 SQIVND (reference sequence). V lost 9 bases to trimming and J lost 4 bases; unmatched junction nucleotides: 7. This CDR3 has 13 residues. CDR3 protein: CASSDRGGYGYTF. CDR3 sequence (DNA): TGTGCCAGCAGCGACAGGGGAGGCTATGGCTACACCTTC.

This clone was counted a few times. This chain uses TRBV7-3 with TRBJ2-2, with a possible D match to TRBD1 (6 bases). CDR1 and CDR2 (germline): SGHTA, FQGTGA. Trimming shortened V by 2 bases and J by 5 bases, and 18 bases separated the two germline ends. CDR3 length: 17 amino acids. The CDR3 loop reads CASSLGPQGPGTGELFF. In DNA, the CDR3 is TGTGCCAGCAGCTTAGGCCCACAGGGCCCGGGGACCGGGGAGCTGTTTTTT.

In regard to this clone: One end of the junction varies from germline; a read error may be responsible. The identical CDR3 is also encoded by other nucleotide sequences in the sample. CDR3 amino acids: CASSLTGSGPDTQYF. The CDR3 coding sequence is TGTGCCAGCAGCTTGACAGGGTCGGGCCCAGATACGCAGTATTTT. The rearrangement uses TRBV5-1 and TRBJ2-3; 7 bases map to TRBD1. This CDR3 has 15 amino acids. Looked up from germline, CDR1 is SGHRS and CDR2 is YFSETQ.

The V gene is TRBV9, the J gene TRBJ2-5, with 8 bases matching TRBD1. The CDR3 contains 15 residues. The junction had 9 bases not matched to a gene; V was cut back by 3 bases and J by 5 bases. Germline CDR1 and CDR2: SGDLS and YYNGEE. The CDR3 nucleotides are TGTGCCAGCAGCGAACAGGGGGTTACCATCGAGACCCAGTACTTC. Amino acid sequence: CASSEQGVTIETQYF.